The TCR beta chain under discussion was sequenced for a study of T cells in Graves' hyperthyroidism and ophthalmopathy. Findings of the study overall: In the blood, most expanded thyroid clonotypes above 0.001 appeared as well. A model using 13 V-J features told ophthalmopathy apart from stable hyperthyroidism.

With respect to this clonotype: The antigen remains undetermined.

The CDR3 regions of TCR beta were amplified from RNA transcripts. First-round RT-PCR with HTBI primers amplified the TCR CDR3 region. TCRdb called the multiplex PCR reads again in MiXCR, with one record for every CDR3 protein. Found here are around 400,000 distinct CDR3 sequences, 15% to 18% of them singletons; the top ten hold around a quarter. These patients, aged 18 to 65, had recently diagnosed hyperthyroidism lasting under 2 months. CDR3 size: 14 residues. V lost 6 bases, J lost 5 bases, and 16 bases lay in between. The germline CDR1 and CDR2 sequences are ENHRY and SYGVKD. The receptor was derived from a woman younger than 30 with Graves' hyperthyroidism that later progressed to Graves' ophthalmopathy. Sequenced material: blood. The chain links TRBV10-3 to TRBJ2-5; D remains ambiguous. CDR3 residues: CAISPGLGQETQYF. The CDR3 DNA reads as TGTGCCATCAGCCCTGGATTGGGTCAGGAGACCCAGTACTTC.